Listed below are T cell receptor beta chains from one sample, sequenced in a study of cytomegalovirus exposure and HLA in healthy donors. Assay: immunoSEQ multiplex PCR; the TCRdb copy retains only in-frame clones and omits some. There are more than 250,000 clones in the sample; roughly 90% occur only once, and 2% to 3% lies in the top ten. Sequenced input: PBMCs. The receptors originated from a young woman in good health and CMV-seronegative. The CDR3 runs from the conserved cysteine through the conserved F or W. Fields, in order: V gene, J gene, D gene, clone size, CDR3 protein, CDR3 DNA. D genes are given only for firm matches. Size is stated for part of the rows, as once, few or many counts, or as a class when the clone is expanded.

v_call: TRBV10-2
j_call: TRBJ2-5
d_call: -
clone_size: -
cdr3_aa: CASSQQGGETQYF
cdr3_nt: TGCGCCAGCAGCCAACAGGGGGGGGAGACCCAGTACTTC

v_call: TRBV5-6
j_call: TRBJ1-5
d_call: -
clone_size: -
cdr3_aa: CASSFYDRLNQPQHF
cdr3_nt: TGTGCCAGCAGCTTTTATGACAGGCTAAATCAGCCCCAGCATTTT

v_call: TRBV7-9
j_call: TRBJ2-7
d_call: -
clone_size: -
cdr3_aa: CASSLAYTQGNGEQYF
cdr3_nt: TGTGCCAGCAGCTTAGCGTATACCCAGGGGAACGGCGAGCAGTACTTC

v_call: TRBV5-1
j_call: TRBJ1-5
d_call: TRBD1
clone_size: -
cdr3_aa: CASKKQTGGEQPQHF
cdr3_nt: TGCGCCAGCAAAAAACAGACAGGGGGCGAACAGCCCCAGCATTTT

v_call: TRBV6-5
j_call: TRBJ2-7
d_call: -
clone_size: -
cdr3_aa: CASSISGQGIYEQYF
cdr3_nt: TGTGCCAGCAGTATCTCCGGGCAGGGGATCTACGAGCAGTACTTC

v_call: TRBV4-1
j_call: TRBJ1-5
d_call: TRBD1
clone_size: -
cdr3_aa: CASSLGTGVGNQPQHF
cdr3_nt: TGCGCCAGCAGCCTCGGGACAGGGGTTGGCAATCAGCCCCAGCATTTT

v_call: TRBV2
j_call: TRBJ1-5
d_call: -
clone_size: -
cdr3_aa: CASSGRGTGYQPQHF
cdr3_nt: TGTGCCAGCAGTGGAAGGGGGACGGGGTATCAGCCCCAGCATTTT

v_call: TRBV27
j_call: TRBJ1-1
d_call: -
clone_size: -
cdr3_aa: CASGLAEAFF
cdr3_nt: TGTGCCAGCGGTCTAGCTGAAGCTTTCTTT

v_call: TRBV15
j_call: TRBJ2-7
d_call: -
clone_size: -
cdr3_aa: CATSRDPGSSYEQYF
cdr3_nt: TGTGCCACCAGCAGAGATCCGGGGAGCTCCTACGAGCAGTACTTC

v_call: TRBV19
j_call: TRBJ1-5
d_call: TRBD1
clone_size: -
cdr3_aa: CASTLGQGAQPQHF
cdr3_nt: TGTGCCAGTACTTTAGGACAGGGGGCTCAGCCCCAGCATTTT

v_call: TRBV7-8
j_call: TRBJ1-1
d_call: -
clone_size: -
cdr3_aa: CASSPRDTEAFF
cdr3_nt: TGTGCCAGCAGCCCCAGGGACACTGAAGCTTTCTTT

v_call: TRBV21-1
j_call: TRBJ1-1
d_call: -
clone_size: -
cdr3_aa: CASRRTSLTEAFF
cdr3_nt: TGTGCCAGCAGGAGGACAAGTCTAACTGAAGCTTTCTTT

v_call: TRBV19
j_call: TRBJ2-7
d_call: TRBD1
clone_size: -
cdr3_aa: CASSLRDRRYEQYF
cdr3_nt: TGTGCCAGTAGCCTTAGGGACAGGAGATACGAGCAGTACTTC

v_call: TRBV5-6
j_call: TRBJ1-4
d_call: -
clone_size: once
cdr3_aa: CASSFDGNEKLFF
cdr3_nt: TGTGCCAGCAGCTTTGACGGGAATGAAAAACTGTTTTTT

v_call: TRBV5-4
j_call: TRBJ1-6
d_call: -
clone_size: few
cdr3_aa: CASSSQGNSPLHF
cdr3_nt: TGTGCCAGCAGCTCACAGGGAAATTCACCCCTCCACTTT

v_call: TRBV14
j_call: TRBJ2-7
d_call: -
clone_size: -
cdr3_aa: CASSTPGSYEQYF
cdr3_nt: TGTGCCAGCAGCACTCCGGGGTCCTACGAGCAGTACTTC

v_call: TRBV9
j_call: TRBJ1-4
d_call: TRBD1
clone_size: -
cdr3_aa: CASGGGTDENEKLFF
cdr3_nt: TGTGCCAGCGGCGGTGGGACAGATGAAAATGAAAAACTGTTTTTT